The 10 T cell receptor beta chains presented below share a single source sample, sequenced in a study of radiation and T cells in renal cell carcinoma. Time point of the sample: baseline pretreatment blood. As for treatment: 15 Gy SBRT to primary tumor, nephrectomy 4 weeks later. The protocol was immunoSEQ multiplex PCR, while the TCRdb copy is restricted to in-frame clones and leaves out a portion. The table includes more than 140,000 clones, approximately 87% detected once. Sequencing used blood, obtained from a patient whose treatment included radiotherapy and nephrectomy. All receptors derive from a woman in her 50s with renal cell carcinoma.

The V call is TRBV4-3, the J call TRBJ2-7, with 8 bases matching TRBD1. This CDR3 is built from 15 residues. V lost 4 bases, J lost 2 bases, and 7 bases stayed unmatched. Germline V CDR1 and CDR2: LGHNA, YSLEER. The chain's CDR3 is CASSRSRGLAYEQYF. CDR3 in DNA: TGCGCCAGCAGCCGCTCCAGGGGGCTAGCCTACGAGCAGTACTTC.

The CDR3 reads CASSLQETQYF. CDR3 DNA sequence: TGTGCCAGCAGCTTGCAAGAGACCCAGTACTTC. The V and J genes are TRBV7-6 and TRBJ2-5; D gene uncertain. Trimming took off 3 bases at V and 2 bases at J, with 1 base between the two ends. CDR1 and CDR2 (germline): SGHVS, FNYEAQ. This CDR3 contains 11 residues.

The rearrangement links TRBV6-5 to TRBJ2-1; D unclear. The CDR3 extends over 12 amino acids. The V and J ends lost 1 base and 9 bases respectively, with 7 bases between them. Per the germline V gene, CDR1 is MNHEY and CDR2 is SVGAGI. The CDR3 protein is CASSYYLGEQFF. In DNA form, the CDR3 reads TGTGCCAGCAGTTACTATTTGGGTGAGCAGTTCTTC.

The chain links TRBV6-5 to TRBJ1-1; no clear D. Germline V gene sequence: CDR1 MNHEY, CDR2 SVGAGI. Trimming took off 5 bases at V and 2 bases at J, with 3 bases between the two ends. There are 11 residues in the CDR3. CDR3 region: CASSTNTEAFF. The CDR3 nucleotides read TGTGCCAGCAGTACAAACACTGAAGCTTTCTTT.

This clone was detected only once. The V and J genes are TRBV9 and TRBJ1-5; D possibly corresponds to TRBD1 (5 bases). Germline V gene lookup returns CDR1 SGDLS and CDR2 YYNGEE. The CDR3 spans 15 residues. V shed 3 bases and J shed 3 bases, with 13 bases lying between them. The CDR3 DNA sequence: TGTGCCAGCAGCGCATCTGGGGGAACCAATCAGCCCCAGCATTTT. The encoded protein is CASSASGGTNQPQHF.

CDR3 protein: CASSLASGRETQYF. The CDR3 DNA reads as TGTGCCAGCAGTTTGGCTAGCGGTCGAGAGACCCAGTACTTC. J is TRBJ2-5 and V is TRBV27, with 7 bases matching TRBD2. Germline trimming cut 3 bases from V and 4 bases from J; bases unmatched to any gene: 5. The CDR3 has 14 amino acids. Germline V gene sequence: CDR1 MNHEY, CDR2 SMNVEV (reference sequence).

The genes are TRBV20-1 and TRBJ2-7, with 7 bases lining up with TRBD1. V shed 6 bases, J shed 3 bases, and the junction held 2 bases outside the gene matches. This CDR3 contains 11 residues. Germline CDR1 reads DFQATT; CDR2 reads SNEGSKA (reference sequence). DNA for the CDR3: TGCAGTGCAAGACAGGGCTACGAGCAGTACTTC. This gives the protein CSARQGYEQYF.

The chain links TRBV6-6 to TRBJ2-7; 9 bases line up with TRBD2. Trimming cost V 5 bases and J 4 bases; bases outside gene matches: 6. Germline values: CDR1 MNHNY, CDR2 SVGAGI (reference sequence). This CDR3 contains 14 residues. CDR3 region: CASSQGTSSYEQYF. The CDR3 DNA sequence: TGTGCCAGCAGTCAAGGGACTAGCAGTTACGAGCAGTACTTC.

The gene calls are TRBV2 and TRBJ2-5; D not certain. This CDR3 comprises 10 residues. Germline assignment: CDR1 SNHLY and CDR2 FYNNEI. V lost 6 bases, J lost 4 bases, and 3 bases lay in between. The CDR3 loop is CASSRETQYF. The DNA for the CDR3 is TGTGCCAGCAGCAGAGAGACCCAGTACTTC. Variable domain in full (rest from reference TRBV2 and TRBJ2-5): EPEVTQTPSHQVTQMGQEVILRCVPISNHLYFYWYRQILGQKVEFLVSFYNNEISEKSEIFDDQFSVERPDGSNFTLKIRSTKLEDSAMYFCASSRETQYFGPGTRLLVL.

The chain couples TRBV5-6 to TRBJ2-1; possible D gene TRBD1, 6 bases. The CDR3 covers 15 residues. Trimming left V 0 bases short and J 9 bases short, with 16 bases between. CDR1 and CDR2 from the germline V gene are SGHDT and YYEEEE. CDR3: CASSLGNRDLGEQFF. The CDR3 nucleotides read TGTGCCAGCAGCTTGGGCAACAGGGATCTGGGTGAGCAGTTCTTC.